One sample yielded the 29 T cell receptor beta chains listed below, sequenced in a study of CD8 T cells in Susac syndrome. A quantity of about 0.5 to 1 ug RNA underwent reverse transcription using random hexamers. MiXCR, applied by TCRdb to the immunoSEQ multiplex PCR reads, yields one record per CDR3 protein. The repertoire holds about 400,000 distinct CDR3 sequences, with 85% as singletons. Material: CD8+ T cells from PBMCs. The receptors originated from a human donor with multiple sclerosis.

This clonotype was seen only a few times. CDR3 sequence reads: CASSLGLAEQYF. The DNA of the CDR3 is TGTGCCAGCAGCTTGGGACTAGCGGAGCAGTACTTC. The gene calls are TRBV5-4 and TRBJ2-7; TRBD2 matches 8 bases. CDR3 length: 12 residues. CDR1 and CDR2 (germline): SGHNT, YYREEE (reference sequence). The junction had 0 bases not matched to a gene; V was cut back by 0 bases and J by 7 bases.

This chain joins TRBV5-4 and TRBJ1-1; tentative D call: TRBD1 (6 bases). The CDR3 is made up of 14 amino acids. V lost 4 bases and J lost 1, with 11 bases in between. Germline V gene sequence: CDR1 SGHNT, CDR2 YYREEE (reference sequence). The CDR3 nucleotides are TGTGCCAGCAGCAGCCCAGGGGCGAACACTGAAGCTTTCTTT. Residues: CASSSPGANTEAFF.

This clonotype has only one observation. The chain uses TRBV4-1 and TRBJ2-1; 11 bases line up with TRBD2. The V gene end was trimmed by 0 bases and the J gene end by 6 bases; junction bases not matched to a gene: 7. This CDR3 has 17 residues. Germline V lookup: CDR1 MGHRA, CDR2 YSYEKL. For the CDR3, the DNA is TGCGCCAGCAGCCAAGATCGTCGACTAGCGGGATCCAATGAGCAGTTCTTC. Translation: CASSQDRRLAGSNEQFF.

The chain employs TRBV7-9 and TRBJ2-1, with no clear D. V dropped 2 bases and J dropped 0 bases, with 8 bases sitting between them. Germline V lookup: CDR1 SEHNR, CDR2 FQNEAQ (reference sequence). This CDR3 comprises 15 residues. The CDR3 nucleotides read TGTGCCAGCAGCTTACAGGAGAGCTCCTACAATGAGCAGTTCTTC. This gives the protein CASSLQESSYNEQFF.

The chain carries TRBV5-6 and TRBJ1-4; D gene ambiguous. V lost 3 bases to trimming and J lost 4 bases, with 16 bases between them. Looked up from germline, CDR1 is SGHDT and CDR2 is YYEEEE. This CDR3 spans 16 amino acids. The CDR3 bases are TGTGCCAGCAGCTCGCGCGGGTCAGAAAGTAATGAAAAACTGTTTTTT. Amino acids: CASSSRGSESNEKLFF.

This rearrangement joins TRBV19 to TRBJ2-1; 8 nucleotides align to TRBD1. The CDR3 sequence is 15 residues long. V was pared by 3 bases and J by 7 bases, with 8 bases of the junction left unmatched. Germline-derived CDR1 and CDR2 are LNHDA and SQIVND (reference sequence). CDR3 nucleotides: TGTGCCAGTAGTATTGGGAACGGACAGGGAAATGAGCAGTTCTTC. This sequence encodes CASSIGNGQGNEQFF.

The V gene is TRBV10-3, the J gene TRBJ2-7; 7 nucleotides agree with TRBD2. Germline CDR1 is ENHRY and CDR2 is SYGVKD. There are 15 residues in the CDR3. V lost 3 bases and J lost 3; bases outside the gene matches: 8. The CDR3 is CAISDPAGTNYEQYF. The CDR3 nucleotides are TGTGCCATCAGTGACCCCGCCGGGACTAACTACGAGCAGTACTTC.

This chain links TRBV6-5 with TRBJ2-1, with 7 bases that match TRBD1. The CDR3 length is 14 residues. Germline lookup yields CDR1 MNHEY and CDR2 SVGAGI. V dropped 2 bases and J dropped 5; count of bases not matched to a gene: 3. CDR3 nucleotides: TGTGCCAGCAGTTACGGGACAGTCAACAATGAGCAGTTCTTC. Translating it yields CASSYGTVNNEQFF.

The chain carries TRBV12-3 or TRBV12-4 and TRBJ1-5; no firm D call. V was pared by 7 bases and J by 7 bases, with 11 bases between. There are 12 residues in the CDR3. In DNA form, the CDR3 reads TGTGCCAGCAAGCAGGATGGACAGCCCCAGCATTTT. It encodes CASKQDGQPQHF.

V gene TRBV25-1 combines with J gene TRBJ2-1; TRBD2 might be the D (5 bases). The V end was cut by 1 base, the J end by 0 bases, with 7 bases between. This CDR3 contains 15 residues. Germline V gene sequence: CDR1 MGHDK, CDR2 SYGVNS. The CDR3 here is CASSEFGSSYNEQFF. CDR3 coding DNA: TGTGCCAGCAGTGAATTTGGGAGCTCCTACAATGAGCAGTTCTTC.

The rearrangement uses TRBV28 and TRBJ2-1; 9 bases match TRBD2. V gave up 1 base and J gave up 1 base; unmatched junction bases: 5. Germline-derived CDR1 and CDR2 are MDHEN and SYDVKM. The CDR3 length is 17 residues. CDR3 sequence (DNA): TGTGCCAGCAGTTTATCGACTAGCGGACTTTCCTACAATGAGCAGTTCTTC. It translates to CASSLSTSGLSYNEQFF.

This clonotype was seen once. This CDR3 is CSAPGTTGYEQYF. In DNA, the CDR3 is TGCAGTGCTCCCGGGACTACGGGTTACGAGCAGTACTTC. This chain links TRBV20-1 with TRBJ2-7; 7 bases line up with TRBD2. This CDR3 is built from 13 residues. V trimming: 5 bases; J trimming: 4 bases; junction bases outside the gene matches: 8. Looked up from germline, CDR1 is DFQATT and CDR2 is SNEGSKA (reference sequence).

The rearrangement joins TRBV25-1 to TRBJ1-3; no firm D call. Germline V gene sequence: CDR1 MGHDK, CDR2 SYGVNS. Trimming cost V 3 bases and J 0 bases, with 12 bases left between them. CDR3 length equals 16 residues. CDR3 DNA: TGTGCCAGCAGTGAGGGTTCGGTAGGCTCTGGAAACACCATATATTTT. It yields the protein CASSEGSVGSGNTIYF.

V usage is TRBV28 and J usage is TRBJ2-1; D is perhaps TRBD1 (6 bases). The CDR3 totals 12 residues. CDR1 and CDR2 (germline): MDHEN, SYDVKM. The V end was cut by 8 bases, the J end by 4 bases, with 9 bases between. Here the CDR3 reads CASGRGYNEQFF. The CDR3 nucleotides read TGTGCCAGCGGCAGGGGATACAATGAGCAGTTCTTC.

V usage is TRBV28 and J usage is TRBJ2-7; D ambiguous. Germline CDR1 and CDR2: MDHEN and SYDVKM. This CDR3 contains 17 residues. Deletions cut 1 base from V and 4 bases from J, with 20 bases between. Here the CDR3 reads CASSLSRVGLEDYEQYF. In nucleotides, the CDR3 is TGTGCCAGCAGTTTATCGCGTGTAGGGCTAGAAGATTACGAGCAGTACTTC.

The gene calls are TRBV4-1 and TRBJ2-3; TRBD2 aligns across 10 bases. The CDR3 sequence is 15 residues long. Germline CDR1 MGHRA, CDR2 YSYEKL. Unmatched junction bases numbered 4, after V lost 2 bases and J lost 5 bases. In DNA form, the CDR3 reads TGCGCCAGCAGCCAACTAGCGGGGGCTCAAGATACGCAGTATTTT. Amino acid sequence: CASSQLAGAQDTQYF.

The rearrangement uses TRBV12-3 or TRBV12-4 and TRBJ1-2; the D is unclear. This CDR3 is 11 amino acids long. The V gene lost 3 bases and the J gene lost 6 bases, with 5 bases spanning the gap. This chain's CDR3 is CASSFSHGYTF. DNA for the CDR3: TGTGCCAGCAGTTTTTCCCATGGCTACACCTTC.

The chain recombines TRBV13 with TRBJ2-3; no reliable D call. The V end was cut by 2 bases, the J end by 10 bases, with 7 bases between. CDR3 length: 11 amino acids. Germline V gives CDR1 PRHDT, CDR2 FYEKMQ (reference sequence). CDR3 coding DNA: TGTGCCAGCAGCTTAAGCGATGCGCAGTATTTT. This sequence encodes CASSLSDAQYF.

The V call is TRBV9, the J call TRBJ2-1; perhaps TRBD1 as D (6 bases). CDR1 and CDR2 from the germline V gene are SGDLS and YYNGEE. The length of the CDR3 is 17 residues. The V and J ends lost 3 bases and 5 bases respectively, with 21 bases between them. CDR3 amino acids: CASSGPRGRIGDNEQFF. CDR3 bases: TGTGCCAGCAGCGGACCGAGGGGGAGAATTGGAGACAATGAGCAGTTCTTC.

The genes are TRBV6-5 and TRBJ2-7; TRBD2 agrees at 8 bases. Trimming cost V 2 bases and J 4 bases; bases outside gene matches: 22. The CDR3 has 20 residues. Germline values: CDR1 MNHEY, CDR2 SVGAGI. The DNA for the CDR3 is TGTGCCAGCAGTTACCTGATCGACAGGACTGGGCGACTAGCGATTTACGAGCAGTACTTC. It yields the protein CASSYLIDRTGRLAIYEQYF.

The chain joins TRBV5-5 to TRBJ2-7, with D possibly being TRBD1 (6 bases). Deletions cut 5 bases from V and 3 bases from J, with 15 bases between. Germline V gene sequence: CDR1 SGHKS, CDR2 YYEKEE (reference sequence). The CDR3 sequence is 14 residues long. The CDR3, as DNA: TGTGCCAGCAGGTACCGGACAGAAAACTACGAGCAGTACTTC. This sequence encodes CASRYRTENYEQYF.

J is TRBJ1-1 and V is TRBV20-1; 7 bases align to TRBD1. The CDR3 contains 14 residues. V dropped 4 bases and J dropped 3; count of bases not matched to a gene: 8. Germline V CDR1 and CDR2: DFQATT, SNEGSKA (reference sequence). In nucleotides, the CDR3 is TGCAGTGCTACTACAGGGGCGGAGGACACTGAAGCTTTCTTT. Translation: CSATTGAEDTEAFF.

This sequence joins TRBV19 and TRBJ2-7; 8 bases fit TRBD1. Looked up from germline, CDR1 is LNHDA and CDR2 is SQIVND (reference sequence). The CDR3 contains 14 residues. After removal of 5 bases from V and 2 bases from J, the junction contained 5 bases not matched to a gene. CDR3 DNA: TGTGCCAGTAGTCCTACAGGGGGACCCTACGAGCAGTACTTC. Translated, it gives CASSPTGGPYEQYF.

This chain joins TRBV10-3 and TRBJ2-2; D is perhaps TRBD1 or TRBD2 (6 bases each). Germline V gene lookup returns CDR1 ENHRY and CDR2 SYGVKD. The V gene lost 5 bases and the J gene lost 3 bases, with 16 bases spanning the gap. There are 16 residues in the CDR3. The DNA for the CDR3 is TGTGCCATCAGTCCACAGAGGGGGGCTGACACCGGGGAGCTGTTTTTT. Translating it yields CAISPQRGADTGELFF.

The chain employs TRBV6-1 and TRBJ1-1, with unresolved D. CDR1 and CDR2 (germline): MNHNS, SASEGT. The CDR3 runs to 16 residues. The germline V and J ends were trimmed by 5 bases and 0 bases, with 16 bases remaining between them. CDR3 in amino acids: CASSPTSYNLNTEAFF. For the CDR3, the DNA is TGTGCCAGCAGTCCCACCTCTTATAATTTGAACACTGAAGCTTTCTTT.

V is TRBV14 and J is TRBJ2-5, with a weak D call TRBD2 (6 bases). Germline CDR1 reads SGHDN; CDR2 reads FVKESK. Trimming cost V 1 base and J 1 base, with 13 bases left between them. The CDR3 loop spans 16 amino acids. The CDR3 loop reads CASSQVGLAPQETQYF. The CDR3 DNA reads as TGTGCCAGCAGCCAAGTGGGGCTAGCGCCCCAAGAGACCCAGTACTTC.

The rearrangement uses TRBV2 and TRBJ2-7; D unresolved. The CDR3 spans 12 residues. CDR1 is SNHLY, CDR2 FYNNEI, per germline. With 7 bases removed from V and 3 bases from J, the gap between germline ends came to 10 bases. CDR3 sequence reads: CASTINYYEQYF. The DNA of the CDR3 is TGTGCCAGCACAATCAATTACTACGAGCAGTACTTC.

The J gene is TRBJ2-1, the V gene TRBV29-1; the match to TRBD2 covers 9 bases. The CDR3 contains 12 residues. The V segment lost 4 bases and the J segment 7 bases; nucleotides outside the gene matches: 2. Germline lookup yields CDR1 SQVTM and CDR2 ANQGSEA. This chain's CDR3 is CSVASGKNEQFF. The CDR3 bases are TGCAGCGTTGCTAGCGGGAAAAATGAGCAGTTCTTC.

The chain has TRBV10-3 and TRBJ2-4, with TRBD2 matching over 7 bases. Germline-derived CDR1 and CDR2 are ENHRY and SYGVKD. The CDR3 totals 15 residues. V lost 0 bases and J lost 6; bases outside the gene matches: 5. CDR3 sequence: CAISESGGSINIQYF. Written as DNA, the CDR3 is TGTGCCATCAGTGAGTCGGGGGGGTCCATAAACATTCAGTACTTC.